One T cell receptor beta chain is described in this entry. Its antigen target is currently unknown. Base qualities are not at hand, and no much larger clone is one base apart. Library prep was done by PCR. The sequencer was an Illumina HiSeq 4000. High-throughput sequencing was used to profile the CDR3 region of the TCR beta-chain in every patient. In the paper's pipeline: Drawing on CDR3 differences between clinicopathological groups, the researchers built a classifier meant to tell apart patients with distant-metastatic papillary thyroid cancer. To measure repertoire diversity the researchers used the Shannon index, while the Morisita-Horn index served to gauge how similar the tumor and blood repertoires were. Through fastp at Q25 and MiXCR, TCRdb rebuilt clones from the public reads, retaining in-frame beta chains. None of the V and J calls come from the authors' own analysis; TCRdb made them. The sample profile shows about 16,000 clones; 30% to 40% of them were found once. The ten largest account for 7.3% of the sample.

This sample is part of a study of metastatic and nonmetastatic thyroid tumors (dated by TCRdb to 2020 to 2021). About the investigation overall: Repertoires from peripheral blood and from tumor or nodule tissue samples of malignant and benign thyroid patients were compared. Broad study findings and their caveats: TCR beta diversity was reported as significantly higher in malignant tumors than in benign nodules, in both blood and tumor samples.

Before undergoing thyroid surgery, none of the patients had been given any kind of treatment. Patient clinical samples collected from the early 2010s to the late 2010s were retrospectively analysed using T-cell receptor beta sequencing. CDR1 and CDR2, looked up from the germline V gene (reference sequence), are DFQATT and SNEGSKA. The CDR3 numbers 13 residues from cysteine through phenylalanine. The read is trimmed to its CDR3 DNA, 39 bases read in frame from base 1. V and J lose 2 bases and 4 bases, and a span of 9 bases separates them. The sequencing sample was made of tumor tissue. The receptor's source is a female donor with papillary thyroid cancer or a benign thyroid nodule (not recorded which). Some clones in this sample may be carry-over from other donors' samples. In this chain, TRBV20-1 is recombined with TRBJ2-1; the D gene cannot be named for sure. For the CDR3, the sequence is CSARNPQYNEQFF. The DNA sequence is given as TGCAGTGCTAGAAATCCCCAATACAATGAGCAGTTCTTC.